This TCR beta chain was sequenced for a study of a mutant IDH1 vaccine in newly diagnosed glioma. V lost 4 bases and J 1 base, leaving 0 bases between the germline ends. This CDR3 is 11 amino acids long. Germline CDR1 SGHDN, CDR2 FVKESK. On this clone itself: Its antigen is undetermined.

Noted time point: week 23, last vaccination. All doses held 300 ug of mutant IDH1 20-mer peptide, with topical imiquimod. New IDH1-mutant, ATRX-lost WHO grade 3 or 4 astrocytomas occurred in donors. Profiled with immunoSEQ multiplex PCR; TCRdb holds only in-frame clones, not every one. The sample yields 60,000 or so clones, roughly 77% seen once. This TCR was sampled from a woman aged 40 to 49 with glioma. Some clones in this sample may be carry-over from other donors' samples. The chain is built from TRBV14 and TRBJ2-3; D is undetermined. Source: PBMCs, taken from a glioma patient whose treatment included an IDH1 peptide vaccine. The CDR3 loop reads CASSRTDTQYF. CDR3 bases: TGTGCCAGCAGCCGCACAGATACGCAGTATTTT.